These 20 T cell receptor beta chains originate from one sample sequenced in a study of OX40 agonist ivuxolimab in advanced cancers. Assay: immunoSEQ multiplex PCR; the TCRdb copy retains only in-frame clones and omits some. The table records roughly 35,000 clones, around 80% of them present only once. The material was CD4+ or CD8+ T cells sorted from blood, obtained in a trial of the OX40 agonist ivuxolimab. These receptors were obtained from an adult with an advanced solid tumor such as melanoma, head and neck, liver or kidney cancer.

This chain joins TRBV10-3 and TRBJ2-7; TRBD2 matches 9 bases. V trimming: 2 bases; J trimming: 3 bases; junction bases outside the gene matches: 2. Germline CDR1 reads ENHRY; CDR2 reads SYGVKD. The CDR3 extends over 14 amino acids. CDR3 loop: CAISELAGNYEQYF. CDR3 coding DNA: TGTGCCATCAGTGAGCTAGCGGGGAACTACGAGCAGTACTTC.

This rearrangement joins TRBV2 to TRBJ2-2; D ambiguous. The germline V and J ends were trimmed by 2 bases and 3 bases, with 4 bases remaining between them. This CDR3 contains 13 residues. Germline loops: CDR1 SNHLY, CDR2 FYNNEI. In nucleotides, the CDR3 is TGTGCCAGCAGTGAAAGATACACCGGGGAGCTGTTTTTT. Residues: CASSERYTGELFF.

As for this clone: Other nucleotide sequences from this sample produce the same CDR3. V gene TRBV5-1 combines with J gene TRBJ2-5, with no clear D. Trimming cost V 1 base and J 2 bases, with 3 bases left between them. The germline V gene encodes CDR1 SGHRS and CDR2 YFSETQ. There are 12 residues in the CDR3. The CDR3 coding sequence is TGCGCCAGCAGCTTGTCACAAGAGACCCAGTACTTC. Protein product: CASSLSQETQYF. Complete variable domain (other parts from reference TRBV5-1 and TRBJ2-5): KAGVTQTPRYLIKTRGQQVTLSCSPISGHRSVSWYQQTPGQGLQFLFEYFSETQRNKGNFPGRFSGRQFSNSRSEMNVSTLELGDSALYLCASSLSQETQYFGPGTRLLVL.

This rearrangement joins TRBV5-1 to TRBJ1-2; 7 nucleotides agree with TRBD1. The CDR3 spans 15 residues. J gave up 4 bases and V 3 bases, and 9 bases lay outside the gene matches. Per the germline V gene, CDR1 is SGHRS and CDR2 is YFSETQ. CDR3 amino acids: CASSSGQPAFYGYTF. For the CDR3, the DNA is TGCGCCAGCAGCTCGGGACAGCCTGCCTTCTATGGCTACACCTTC.

This clone was detected only a few times. The chain combines TRBV9 with TRBJ2-3; D is perhaps TRBD1 or TRBD2 (7 bases each). CDR1 and CDR2 from the germline V gene are SGDLS and YYNGEE. Trimming shortened V by 3 bases and J by 5 bases, and 16 bases separated the two germline ends. The CDR3 spans 15 residues. The CDR3 coding sequence is TGTGCCAGCAGCGCCGAAGGCAGGGGGGGAGATACGCAGTATTTT. Translating it yields CASSAEGRGGDTQYF.

The CDR3 DNA is TGTGCCAGCAGCGCGTCCCCAGGGCTGAACACTGAAGCTTTCTTT. It translates to CASSASPGLNTEAFF. The rearrangement links TRBV2 to TRBJ1-1; maybe TRBD1 (5 bases). The germline V and J ends were trimmed by 6 bases and 0 bases, with 14 bases remaining between them. This CDR3 is built from 15 residues. The V gene's germline CDR1 is SNHLY and CDR2 FYNNEI. Full variable domain (rest looked up from reference TRBV2 and TRBJ1-1): EPEVTQTPSHQVTQMGQEVILRCVPISNHLYFYWYRQILGQKVEFLVSFYNNEISEKSEIFDDQFSVERPDGSNFTLKIRSTKLEDSAMYFCASSASPGLNTEAFFGQGTRLTVV.

This clone was observed a single time. The chain links TRBV11-2 to TRBJ1-1; no reliable D call. The ends were cut back, 1 base at V and 6 bases at J, with 12 bases in the middle. Germline CDR1 is SGHAT and CDR2 is FQNNGV. This CDR3 has 14 amino acids. The CDR3 region is CASSLVGSAAEAFF. In DNA, the CDR3 is TGTGCCAGCAGCTTAGTAGGTTCGGCAGCTGAAGCTTTCTTT.

The chain uses TRBV6-5 and TRBJ2-3; 10 positions match TRBD2. With V trimmed by 6 bases and J by 3 bases, 6 bases remained unmatched. The CDR3 has 15 residues. The germline V gene has CDR1 MNHEY and CDR2 SVGAGI. CDR3 nucleotide sequence: TGTGCCAGCAGGTTAAAGCGGGGGGGGACAGATACGCAGTATTTT. Encoded protein: CASRLKRGGTDTQYF.

This clone was counted a single time. The V and J genes are TRBV7-8 and TRBJ1-3; D not certain. The CDR3 is made up of 14 amino acids. The V gene lost 5 bases and the J gene lost 0 bases, with 8 bases spanning the gap. CDR1 SGHVS and CDR2 FQNEAQ come from the germline V gene. This CDR3 is CASSRPGSGNTIYF. The CDR3 region has the DNA TGTGCCAGCAGCCGTCCCGGCTCTGGAAACACCATATATTTT.

This chain links TRBV30 with TRBJ2-7; D ambiguous. Germline CDR1 and CDR2: GTSNPN and SVGIG (reference sequence). The CDR3 covers 11 residues. Trimming stripped 5 bases from V and 4 bases from J, with 9 bases between. The CDR3 reads CAWGNSYEQYF. CDR3 nucleotide sequence: TGTGCCTGGGGGAACTCGTACGAGCAGTACTTC.

The V gene is TRBV7-2, the J gene TRBJ2-7; TRBD1 might be the D (6 bases). V was shortened by 1 base and J by 4 bases, with 20 bases between the two germline ends. Germline assignment: CDR1 SGHTA and CDR2 FQGNSA. The CDR3 is 17 amino acids. The CDR3 here is CASSLGRLGQGKYEQYF. As DNA, the CDR3 is TGTGCCAGCAGCTTAGGGAGATTGGGTCAGGGGAAGTACGAGCAGTACTTC.

A single count supports this clone. The chain links TRBV2 to TRBJ2-1; the D is unclear. CDR1 is SNHLY and CDR2 is FYNNEI in the germline V gene. The CDR3 length is 11 residues. Between the trimmed V and J ends, which lost 6 bases and 1 base, there was a span of 1 base. The CDR3 reads CASRSYNEQFF. The CDR3 nucleotides read TGTGCCAGCAGGTCCTACAATGAGCAGTTCTTC.

The chain links TRBV7-9 to TRBJ2-3; D is tentatively TRBD1 or TRBD2 (5 bases each). Germline V lookup: CDR1 SEHNR, CDR2 FQNEAQ (reference sequence). Trimming removed 7 bases from V and 6 bases from J, with 14 bases in between. There are 13 residues in the CDR3. For the CDR3, the DNA is TGTGCCAGCATCCCCCAATGGGGGGATACGCAGTATTTT. The encoded protein is CASIPQWGDTQYF. Full variable domain (remainder filled in from reference TRBV7-9 and TRBJ2-3): DTGVSQNPRHKITKRGQNVTFRCDPISEHNRLYWYRQTLGQGPEFLTYFQNEAQLEKSRLLSDRFSAERPKGSFSTLEIQRTEQGDSAMYLCASIPQWGDTQYFGPGTRLTVL.

This rearrangement joins TRBV11-2 to TRBJ2-7; 10 nucleotides match TRBD1. The V gene's germline CDR1 is SGHAT and CDR2 FQNNGV. The V and J ends lost 4 bases and 6 bases, in that order; junction bases with no gene match: 3. CDR3 length: 13 amino acids. The CDR3 sequence is CASSSGQGPEQYF. The DNA for the CDR3 is TGTGCCAGCAGCTCGGGACAGGGGCCCGAGCAGTACTTC.

This sequence joins TRBV6-1 and TRBJ1-5; 7 bases are a match to TRBD1. With V trimmed by 6 bases and J by 3 bases, 5 bases remained unmatched. Germline CDR1 reads MNHNS; CDR2 reads SASEGT. The CDR3 is made up of 14 amino acids. In DNA form, the CDR3 reads TGTGCCAGCAGCCTAGACAGGGCCAATCAGCCCCAGCATTTT. Its protein product is CASSLDRANQPQHF.

The chain links TRBV6-4 to TRBJ2-3; the D gene is possibly TRBD1 (6 bases). The CDR3 has 16 amino acids. Germline CDR1 MRHNA, CDR2 SNTAGT. The germline V and J ends were trimmed by 5 bases and 4 bases, with 19 bases remaining between them. In DNA, the CDR3 is TGTGCCAGCAGTCCCCTGGGGGCAGGGAATTCAGATACGCAGTATTTT. Translated: CASSPLGAGNSDTQYF.

The J gene is TRBJ2-1, the V gene TRBV5-1; the D gene could be TRBD1 or TRBD2 (6 bases each). Germline assignment: CDR1 SGHRS and CDR2 YFSETQ. The CDR3 has 16 amino acids. V dropped 5 bases and J dropped 7 bases, with 22 bases sitting between them. The CDR3 DNA sequence: TGCGCCAGCAGTTCAGTGGGAGGAGGGGGAACTAATGAGCAGTTCTTC. It encodes CASSSVGGGGTNEQFF. Full variable domain (rest looked up from reference TRBV5-1 and TRBJ2-1): KAGVTQTPRYLIKTRGQQVTLSCSPISGHRSVSWYQQTPGQGLQFLFEYFSETQRNKGNFPGRFSGRQFSNSRSEMNVSTLELGDSALYLCASSSVGGGGTNEQFFGPGTRLTVL.

CDR3 nucleotide sequence: TGTGCCAGCAAAGAAGACAACACTGAAGCTTTCTTT. It yields the protein CASKEDNTEAFF. The chain joins TRBV11-2 to TRBJ1-1; D gene unclear. Germline V gene sequence: CDR1 SGHAT, CDR2 FQNNGV. Trimming removed 7 bases at V and 2 bases at J, with 8 bases between. CDR3 length: 12 residues.

The chain combines TRBV6-1 with TRBJ2-2, with D hard to call. CDR3 length: 15 residues. CDR1 MNHNS and CDR2 SASEGT come from the germline V gene. V gave up 1 base and J gave up 8 bases, with 14 bases separating them. CDR3 in DNA: TGTGCCAGCAGTGAAGACGTGGCAGTCCCGGGGGAGCTGTTTTTT. Its translation is CASSEDVAVPGELFF.

The chain combines TRBV10-3 with TRBJ2-7, with a possible D match to TRBD2 (5 bases). The CDR3 loop spans 12 amino acids. The V end lost 6 bases, the J end lost 0 bases, and 6 bases lay between the germline ends. Germline CDR1 and CDR2: ENHRY and SYGVKD. CDR3 sequence reads: CAIRGSSYEQYF. CDR3 bases: TGTGCCATCAGGGGGAGCTCCTACGAGCAGTACTTC.